This is a list of T cell receptor beta chains from one sample in a study of blood T cells in healthy people across ages. MiXCR was run by TCRdb on the 5' RACE reads, yielding one entry per CDR3 protein. The table includes about 640,000 distinct CDR3 sequences, about 53% detected once. The sample was blood. These receptor sequences come from a man aged 55 to 69 in good health. Each CDR3 is given with its conserved first and last residue. The order of the fields is V gene, clone size, D gene, J gene, CDR3 DNA, CDR3 protein. D genes are given only for firm matches. A clone size is listed for some rows: how often the clone was seen (once, few, many), or a class if it is expanded.

v_call: TRBV15; clone_size: once; d_call: .; j_call: TRBJ1-3; cdr3_nt: TGTGCCACCAGCATACCTGGGGGAAACACCATATATTTT; cdr3_aa: CATSIPGGNTIYF
v_call: TRBV7-2; clone_size: .; d_call: TRBD2; j_call: TRBJ2-7; cdr3_nt: TGTGCCAGCAGCACAATAGCGGGGGAAGGCTACGAGCAGTACTTC; cdr3_aa: CASSTIAGEGYEQYF
v_call: TRBV20-1; clone_size: .; d_call: .; j_call: TRBJ1-6; cdr3_nt: TGCAGTGCCAGAGCGGGACGGACCTCTTCACCCCTCCACTTT; cdr3_aa: CSARAGRTSSPLHF
v_call: TRBV2; clone_size: .; d_call: TRBD2; j_call: TRBJ2-1; cdr3_nt: TGTGCCAGCAGTTTGACTAGCGGGAGACTCTACAATGAGCAGTTCTTC; cdr3_aa: CASSLTSGRLYNEQFF
v_call: TRBV3-1; clone_size: .; d_call: .; j_call: TRBJ2-3; cdr3_nt: TGTGCCAGCAGCCAAGAGGGGGTGGGGGTCCCCGATACGCAGTATTTT; cdr3_aa: CASSQEGVGVPDTQYF
v_call: TRBV7-8; clone_size: .; d_call: .; j_call: TRBJ2-7; cdr3_nt: TGTGCCAGCAGCCCCTGGGGGGACCGAGCTCGGGAGCAGTACTTC; cdr3_aa: CASSPWGDRAREQYF
v_call: TRBV6-1; clone_size: few; d_call: TRBD1; j_call: TRBJ2-1; cdr3_nt: TGTGCCAGTGGTGGGACAGGGGGCGTCGAGCAGTTCTTC; cdr3_aa: CASGGTGGVEQFF
v_call: TRBV2; clone_size: once; d_call: .; j_call: TRBJ1-6; cdr3_nt: TGTGCCAGCAGTGAACAGGGGACGTTCTCTAATTCACCCCTCCACTTT; cdr3_aa: CASSEQGTFSNSPLHF
v_call: TRBV4-2; clone_size: once; d_call: TRBD2; j_call: TRBJ2-5; cdr3_nt: TGTGCCAGCCCCGGGGGGTACCAAGAGACCCAGTACTTC; cdr3_aa: CASPGGYQETQYF
v_call: TRBV20-1; clone_size: few; d_call: .; j_call: TRBJ2-1; cdr3_nt: TGCAGTGCAGGGGCAGGGCGAAATGAGCAGTTCTTC; cdr3_aa: CSAGAGRNEQFF
v_call: TRBV2; clone_size: few; d_call: TRBD1; j_call: TRBJ1-2; cdr3_nt: TGTGCCAGCAGTGTACGGGACAGCCTCCGGGGCTACACCTTC; cdr3_aa: CASSVRDSLRGYTF
v_call: TRBV4-1; clone_size: many; d_call: .; j_call: TRBJ2-1; cdr3_nt: TGCGCCAGCAGCCCCCGAGCGCAAGAACCTTACAATGAGCAGTTCTTC; cdr3_aa: CASSPRAQEPYNEQFF
v_call: TRBV18; clone_size: .; d_call: TRBD1; j_call: TRBJ1-1; cdr3_nt: TGTGCCAGCTCACCGGTACAGGGGTCGGCGACTTTCTTT; cdr3_aa: CASSPVQGSATFF
v_call: TRBV3-1; clone_size: few; d_call: TRBD1; j_call: TRBJ2-5; cdr3_nt: TGTGCCAGCAGCCAAGTGGGCGGGACAGGGCAAGAGACCCAGTACTTC; cdr3_aa: CASSQVGGTGQETQYF
v_call: TRBV12-3/TRBV12-4; clone_size: .; d_call: .; j_call: TRBJ2-1; cdr3_nt: TGTGCCAGCACCCCGGACGGAGCCGGGGATGAGCAGTTCTTC; cdr3_aa: CASTPDGAGDEQFF
v_call: TRBV20-1; clone_size: many; d_call: .; j_call: TRBJ2-5; cdr3_nt: TGCAGTGCGGTGGGAACCCAAGAGACCCAGTACTTC; cdr3_aa: CSAVGTQETQYF
v_call: TRBV6-6; clone_size: .; d_call: TRBD1; j_call: TRBJ1-3; cdr3_nt: TGTGCCAGCAGCAGACAGGGCCGGGACACCATATATTTT; cdr3_aa: CASSRQGRDTIYF
v_call: TRBV7-2; clone_size: .; d_call: .; j_call: TRBJ1-6; cdr3_nt: TGTGCCAGCAACATACAAGGACTAAATTCACCCCTCCACTTT; cdr3_aa: CASNIQGLNSPLHF
v_call: TRBV7-2; clone_size: few; d_call: .; j_call: TRBJ1-2; cdr3_nt: .; cdr3_aa: CASSPQQGPFGNGYTF
v_call: TRBV28; clone_size: .; d_call: .; j_call: TRBJ2-2; cdr3_nt: TGTGCCAGCAGTTTAAGAACGAACACCGGGGAGCTGTTTTTT; cdr3_aa: CASSLRTNTGELFF
v_call: TRBV25-1; clone_size: .; d_call: .; j_call: TRBJ1-4; cdr3_nt: TGTGCCAGCGGAGCAGGGCAGGGCAATGAAAAACTGTTTTTT; cdr3_aa: CASGAGQGNEKLFF
v_call: TRBV7-2; clone_size: .; d_call: .; j_call: TRBJ2-7; cdr3_nt: TGTGCCAGCAGCTTAGCGGAGGGACGGCTCGAGGAGCAGTACTTC; cdr3_aa: CASSLAEGRLEEQYF
v_call: TRBV11-2; clone_size: .; d_call: .; j_call: TRBJ2-7; cdr3_nt: TGTGCCAGCAGCTTAGGCCGGGCAGAGACCTACGAGCAGTACTTC; cdr3_aa: CASSLGRAETYEQYF
v_call: TRBV5-1; clone_size: .; d_call: TRBD2; j_call: TRBJ2-1; cdr3_nt: TGCGCCAGCAGCTCCAACGCCTTCGCGGGGGACAATGAGCAGTTCTTC; cdr3_aa: CASSSNAFAGDNEQFF
v_call: TRBV5-1; clone_size: .; d_call: TRBD1; j_call: TRBJ2-1; cdr3_nt: TGCGCCAGCAGCTTGGTCCAGGGGGTGGCCTACAATGAGCAGTTCTTC; cdr3_aa: CASSLVQGVAYNEQFF
v_call: TRBV18; clone_size: .; d_call: .; j_call: TRBJ2-5; cdr3_nt: TGTGCCAGCTCACCACCGTACACCGGGGAGACCCAGTACTTC; cdr3_aa: CASSPPYTGETQYF
v_call: TRBV20-1; clone_size: .; d_call: TRBD1; j_call: TRBJ2-4; cdr3_nt: TGCAGTGCTAGCGCGGGACAGGGGGTAAACATTCAGTACTTC; cdr3_aa: CSASAGQGVNIQYF
v_call: TRBV12-3/TRBV12-4; clone_size: few; d_call: TRBD2; j_call: TRBJ2-1; cdr3_nt: TGTGCCAGGGGCGGGGGTATAGGCAATGAGCAGTTCTTC; cdr3_aa: CARGGGIGNEQFF
v_call: TRBV3-1; clone_size: .; d_call: .; j_call: TRBJ2-7; cdr3_nt: TGTGCCAGCAGCCAAGTGAACCGGGGAGGTTACGAGCAGTACTTC; cdr3_aa: CASSQVNRGGYEQYF
v_call: TRBV10-3; clone_size: .; d_call: TRBD1; j_call: TRBJ2-1; cdr3_nt: TGTGCCATAGGACAGGGGGCGAGCTACAATGAGCAGTTCTTC; cdr3_aa: CAIGQGASYNEQFF
v_call: TRBV7-9; clone_size: .; d_call: TRBD1; j_call: TRBJ2-1; cdr3_nt: TGTGCCAGCAGCCCCGGACAGGGGGCGGACAATGAGCAGTTCTTC; cdr3_aa: CASSPGQGADNEQFF
v_call: TRBV4-2; clone_size: .; d_call: .; j_call: TRBJ1-4; cdr3_nt: TGTGCCAGCAGCCAAGAAGGAGGGCCAAGGGGCCAGGGTGAAAAACTGTTTTTT; cdr3_aa: CASSQEGGPRGQGEKLFF
v_call: TRBV5-1; clone_size: once; d_call: .; j_call: TRBJ2-3; cdr3_nt: TGCGCCAGCAGCTTGCTGGGTAGGTGGAGCACAGATACGCAGTATTTT; cdr3_aa: CASSLLGRWSTDTQYF
v_call: TRBV7-9; clone_size: .; d_call: TRBD1; j_call: TRBJ2-5; cdr3_nt: TGTGCCAGCAGCTTCGGCACAGGGGGCGGTGAGACCCAGTACTTC; cdr3_aa: CASSFGTGGGETQYF
v_call: TRBV12-3/TRBV12-4; clone_size: .; d_call: TRBD1; j_call: TRBJ1-2; cdr3_nt: TGTGCCAGCACTCAAAATCGGGCGGGACAGGGGGGAGGCTACACCTTC; cdr3_aa: CASTQNRAGQGGGYTF
v_call: TRBV5-8; clone_size: .; d_call: .; j_call: TRBJ2-5; cdr3_nt: TGTGCCAGCAGACTACACAGCCAAGAGACCCAGTACTTC; cdr3_aa: CASRLHSQETQYF
v_call: TRBV7-2; clone_size: .; d_call: TRBD1; j_call: TRBJ2-5; cdr3_nt: TGTGCCAGCAGCTTAGGGCAGGGGGCGCAGACCCAGTACTTC; cdr3_aa: CASSLGQGAQTQYF
v_call: TRBV12-3/TRBV12-4; clone_size: .; d_call: TRBD2; j_call: TRBJ2-3; cdr3_nt: TGTGCCAGCAACCAACTAGCGGGGGGAACAGATACGCAGTATTTT; cdr3_aa: CASNQLAGGTDTQYF
v_call: TRBV6-1; clone_size: .; d_call: .; j_call: TRBJ2-3; cdr3_nt: TGTGCCAGCAGTGAAGGACCCGATACGCAGTATTTT; cdr3_aa: CASSEGPDTQYF
v_call: TRBV27; clone_size: .; d_call: TRBD1; j_call: TRBJ2-7; cdr3_nt: TGTGCCAGCACAGGACGGACAGGGGGCCGGTACGAGCAGTACTTC; cdr3_aa: CASTGRTGGRYEQYF
v_call: TRBV20-1; clone_size: .; d_call: .; j_call: TRBJ2-5; cdr3_nt: TGCAGTGCTAGTAACCTCCGGGAGACCCAGTACTTC; cdr3_aa: CSASNLRETQYF
v_call: TRBV6-2/TRBV6-3; clone_size: many; d_call: .; j_call: TRBJ2-7; cdr3_nt: TGTGCCAGCAGTCATCTATACGAGCAGTACTTC; cdr3_aa: CASSHLYEQYF
v_call: TRBV12-3/TRBV12-4; clone_size: .; d_call: TRBD1; j_call: TRBJ1-1; cdr3_nt: TGTGCCAGCAGTCCCGGGACAGCGGACACTGAAGCTTTCTTT; cdr3_aa: CASSPGTADTEAFF
v_call: TRBV11-3; clone_size: .; d_call: .; j_call: TRBJ2-4; cdr3_nt: TGTGCCAGCAGCTTCAGGAACAGACTAGCCAAAAACATTCAGTACTTC; cdr3_aa: CASSFRNRLAKNIQYF
v_call: TRBV20-1; clone_size: few; d_call: TRBD2; j_call: TRBJ2-7; cdr3_nt: TGCAGTGCTAGAGGGGGACTAGAGCCGGGGTACGAGCAGTACTTC; cdr3_aa: CSARGGLEPGYEQYF
v_call: TRBV27; clone_size: .; d_call: .; j_call: TRBJ1-6; cdr3_nt: TGTGCCAGCAGTCCGAACCCTATGCGGAATTCACCCCTCCACTTT; cdr3_aa: CASSPNPMRNSPLHF
v_call: TRBV20-1; clone_size: .; d_call: .; j_call: TRBJ1-6; cdr3_nt: TGCAGTGCTAGAGAGGGGGGGCCTAATTCACCCCTCCACTTT; cdr3_aa: CSAREGGPNSPLHF
v_call: TRBV20-1; clone_size: .; d_call: TRBD1; j_call: TRBJ1-2; cdr3_nt: TGCAGTGCTAGCGTCCGGACAGGTGGGAACTATGGCTACACCTTC; cdr3_aa: CSASVRTGGNYGYTF
v_call: TRBV7-2; clone_size: few; d_call: .; j_call: TRBJ2-5; cdr3_nt: TGTGCCAGCAGCCTTACAAGGGGGATGGAGACCCAGTACTTC; cdr3_aa: CASSLTRGMETQYF
v_call: TRBV15; clone_size: .; d_call: .; j_call: TRBJ1-5; cdr3_nt: TGTGCCACCAGCAGCATGAATCAGCCCCAGCATTTT; cdr3_aa: CATSSMNQPQHF
v_call: TRBV28; clone_size: .; d_call: .; j_call: TRBJ2-7; cdr3_nt: TGTGCCAGCACGACCGTCAGGGGCTACGAGCAGTACTTC; cdr3_aa: CASTTVRGYEQYF
v_call: TRBV19; clone_size: .; d_call: .; j_call: TRBJ1-1; cdr3_nt: TGTGCCAGTAGTAGGGGCCGTGGAATGAACACTGAAGCTTTCTTT; cdr3_aa: CASSRGRGMNTEAFF